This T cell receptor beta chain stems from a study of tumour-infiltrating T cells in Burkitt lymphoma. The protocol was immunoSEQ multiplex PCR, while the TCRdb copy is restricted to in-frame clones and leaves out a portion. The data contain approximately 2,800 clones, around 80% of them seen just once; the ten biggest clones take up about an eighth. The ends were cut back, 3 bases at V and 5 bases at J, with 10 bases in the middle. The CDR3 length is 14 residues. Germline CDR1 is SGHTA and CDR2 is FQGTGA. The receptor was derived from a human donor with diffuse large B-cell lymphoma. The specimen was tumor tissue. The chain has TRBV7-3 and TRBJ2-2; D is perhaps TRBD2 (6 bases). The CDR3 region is CASSFDGGTGELFF. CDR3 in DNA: TGTGCCAGCAGCTTCGATGGAGGGACCGGGGAGCTGTTTTTT.